This section outlines one T cell receptor (beta chain) sequence together with its context. This record comes from a study of shared clonotypes between healthy human individuals. Naive CD8 populations comprised CD45RO-negative cells positively selected for CCR7, excluding terminally differentiated effector memory CD45RA+ cells. Germline CDR1 is MGHDK and CDR2 is SYGVNS. CDR3 size: 14 residues. Trimming took 7 bases from V and 2 from J, leaving 15 bases between them. Generated by immunoSEQ multiplex PCR, the TCRdb table keeps only in-frame clones and is missing some. Of over 2,000,000 clones listed, around 95% were seen once; the top ten hold approximately 1.6%.

The source of this sequence is a young man in good health. Some clones in this sample may be carry-over from other donors' samples. This chain joins TRBV25-1 and TRBJ2-7; D is uncertain. Sequencing was carried out using naive CD8+ T cells from PBMCs. The chain's CDR3 is CASTSAEKPYEQYF. CDR3 nucleotides: TGTGCCAGCACGTCTGCGGAAAAACCCTACGAGCAGTACTTC.